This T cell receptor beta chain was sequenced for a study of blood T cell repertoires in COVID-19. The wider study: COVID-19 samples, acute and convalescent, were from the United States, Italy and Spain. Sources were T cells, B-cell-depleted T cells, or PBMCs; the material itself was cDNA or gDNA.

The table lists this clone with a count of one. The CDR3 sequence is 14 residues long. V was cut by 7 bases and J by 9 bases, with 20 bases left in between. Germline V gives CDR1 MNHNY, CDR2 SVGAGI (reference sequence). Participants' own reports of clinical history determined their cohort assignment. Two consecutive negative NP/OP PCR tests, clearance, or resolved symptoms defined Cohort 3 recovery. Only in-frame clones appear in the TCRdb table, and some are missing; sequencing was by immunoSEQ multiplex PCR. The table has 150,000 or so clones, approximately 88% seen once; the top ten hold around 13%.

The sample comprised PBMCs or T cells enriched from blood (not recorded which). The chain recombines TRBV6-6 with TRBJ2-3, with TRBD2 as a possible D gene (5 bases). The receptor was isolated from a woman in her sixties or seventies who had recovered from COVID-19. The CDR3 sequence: CASTEGRAPFTQYF. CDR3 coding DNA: TGTGCCAGCACCGAGGGAAGGGCACCATTCACGCAGTATTTT.